These 26 T cell receptor beta chains share one sample of origin, sequenced in a study of human T cells and chemical hapten exposure. TCRdb ran MiXCR on the RACE reads and lists one entry per CDR3 protein. In the table there are a few hundred thousand distinct CDR3 sequences, nearly 5% of which are singletons. The time point is: patch test 1, 2 weeks after DPC sensitization. Documented treatment: therapeutic diphenylcyclopropenone sensitization with weekly scalp DPC. The source was whole blood, collected in connection with sensitization to the hapten diphenylcyclopropenone (DPC). The source of these receptors is a woman aged 45-59 years with alopecia areata. Some clones in this sample may be carry-over from other donors' samples.

This clonotype was recorded many times. The chain carries TRBV27 and TRBJ2-1; 11 bases align to TRBD2. CDR3 length: 16 residues. Trimming removed 5 bases from V and 1 base from J; junction bases left unmatched: 4. CDR1 and CDR2 (germline): MNHEY, SMNVEV (reference sequence). In DNA form, the CDR3 reads TGTGCCAGCAGTGCCATAGCGGGAGGGTCCTACAATGAGCAGTTCTTC. This gives the protein CASSAIAGGSYNEQFF.

This clonotype was detected many times. This chain uses TRBV28 with TRBJ2-6, with D unresolved. There are 15 residues in the CDR3. Germline CDR1 reads MDHEN; CDR2 reads SYDVKM. The V gene lost 7 bases and the J gene lost 0 bases, with 10 bases spanning the gap. The CDR3 spells CASTPGSSGANVLTF. The CDR3, as DNA: TGTGCCAGCACTCCCGGTAGCTCTGGGGCCAACGTCCTGACTTTC.

The chain carries TRBV7-2 and TRBJ2-5; 11 positions agree with TRBD2. This CDR3 is 15 amino acids long. Per germline, CDR1 SGHTA and CDR2 FQGNSA. Germline trimming cut 5 bases from V and 5 bases from J; bases unmatched to any gene: 7. CDR3 nucleotide sequence: TGTGCCAGCAGCCCCCGACTAGCGGGATCGGAGACCCAGTACTTC. Its protein product is CASSPRLAGSETQYF.

This clonotype was counted ten times or more. V gene TRBV6-5 combines with J gene TRBJ2-7; D is perhaps TRBD2 (6 bases). With 6 bases removed from V and 5 bases from J, the gap between germline ends came to 20 bases. The germline CDR1 and CDR2 sequences are MNHEY and SVGAGI. The CDR3 loop spans 15 amino acids. CDR3 loop: CASRIDSGPTDEQYF. DNA for the CDR3: TGTGCCAGCAGGATTGATAGCGGACCTACAGACGAGCAGTACTTC.

This clonotype was found many times. The J gene is TRBJ2-1, the V gene TRBV6-2 or TRBV6-3; TRBD2 agrees at 7 bases. Germline loops: CDR1 MNHEY, CDR2 SVGEGT. Trimming took 0 bases from V and 8 from J; bases not matched to a gene: 1. The CDR3 length is 13 residues. The CDR3 sequence is CASSYSSGDEQFF. The CDR3 DNA reads TGTGCCAGCAGTTACTCGAGCGGGGATGAGCAGTTCTTC.

This clonotype was detected many times. This chain connects TRBV21-1 to TRBJ2-3; the table gives TRBD1 as D, unverified against the DNA. TRBV21-1 is a pseudogene locus. The CDR3 contains 17 residues. DNA for the CDR3: TGTGCCAGCAGCAAAAGGCGGGGACAGCCTAGCACAGATACGCAGTATTTT. It specifies CASSKRRGQPSTDTQYF.

This clonotype was observed many times. This chain joins TRBV11-2 and TRBJ2-3; 10 bases align to TRBD1. Germline CDR1 reads SGHAT; CDR2 reads FQNNGV. This CDR3 is 15 amino acids long. After removal of 1 base from V and 4 bases from J, the junction contained 2 bases not matched to a gene. The CDR3 nucleotides are TGTGCCAGCAGCTTAGTGACAGGGGGCCCAGATACGCAGTATTTT. As protein: CASSLVTGGPDTQYF.

This clonotype was recorded many times. The chain employs TRBV6-2 or TRBV6-3 and TRBJ2-2; perhaps TRBD1 as D (6 bases). With 5 bases removed from V and 3 bases from J, the gap between germline ends came to 10 bases. The CDR3 contains 14 residues. CDR1 is MNHEY and CDR2 is SVGEGT in the germline V gene. The DNA for the CDR3 is TGTGCCAGCAGTCCGGACAGCCACACCGGGGAGCTGTTTTTT. Amino acids: CASSPDSHTGELFF.

The sample holds many counts of this clonotype. J is TRBJ1-1 and V is TRBV27; D is unresolved. The ends were cut back, 0 bases at V and 7 bases at J, with 12 bases in the middle. The V gene's germline CDR1 is MNHEY and CDR2 SMNVEV (reference sequence). The CDR3 is 14 residues long. The CDR3 here is CASSLSAPAFEAFF. DNA for the CDR3: TGTGCCAGCAGTTTATCGGCGCCAGCGTTTGAAGCTTTCTTT.

This chain uses TRBV20-1 with TRBJ2-1, with TRBD1 identical over 7 bases. The V gene end was trimmed by 3 bases and the J gene end by 2 bases; junction bases not matched to a gene: 7. The CDR3 is made up of 15 amino acids. Per germline, CDR1 DFQATT and CDR2 SNEGSKA (reference sequence). This CDR3 reads CSASSPGQTYNEQFF. Here the CDR3 DNA reads TGCAGTGCTAGCTCACCGGGACAGACCTACAATGAGCAGTTCTTC.

Ten or more counts support this clonotype. The CDR3 nucleotides read TGCAGCGTCTTAGGCCGCGGGGGTACGCAGTATTTT. Translation gives CSVLGRGGTQYF. V usage is TRBV29-1 and J usage is TRBJ2-3, with TRBD2 matching 7 bases. The V gene's germline CDR1 is SQVTM and CDR2 ANQGSEA. This CDR3 contains 12 residues. With V trimmed by 6 bases and J by 8 bases, 8 bases remained unmatched.

This chain links TRBV19 with TRBJ1-4, with D uncertain. The V gene lost 7 bases and the J gene lost 0 bases, with 15 bases spanning the gap. There are 16 residues in the CDR3. Germline CDR1 and CDR2: LNHDA and SQIVND (reference sequence). The CDR3 DNA is TGTGCCAGTAAATCCCTATCCGTTGCAACTAATGAAAAACTGTTTTTT. Its protein product is CASKSLSVATNEKLFF. Filled out from reference TRBV19 and TRBJ1-4, the complete variable domain reads DGGITQSPKYLFRKEGQNVTLSCEQNLNHDAMYWYRQDPGQGLRLIYYSQIVNDFQKGDIAEGYSVSREKKESFPLTVTSAQKNPTAFYLCASKSLSVATNEKLFFGSGTQLSVL.

This clonotype was seen ten or more times. V is TRBV2 and J is TRBJ1-2, with D perhaps matching TRBD1 (5 bases). Germline V lookup: CDR1 SNHLY, CDR2 FYNNEI. V lost 8 bases and J lost 6, with 19 bases in between. The CDR3 runs 14 residues. CDR3 region: CASHSWGVHDGYTF. The CDR3 DNA reads TGTGCCAGCCATTCCTGGGGGGTCCACGATGGCTACACCTTC.

J is TRBJ2-7 and V is TRBV18, with D maybe TRBD1 (8 bases). CDR3 length equals 16 residues. V was shortened by 5 bases and J by 1 base, with 18 bases between the two germline ends. Germline V CDR1 and CDR2: KGHSH, LQKENI. The CDR3 is CASSDPGQGGSYEQYF. Written as DNA, the CDR3 is TGTGCCAGCTCAGACCCAGGACAGGGAGGGTCCTACGAGCAGTACTTC.

This clonotype was seen a few times. This rearrangement joins TRBV6-5 to TRBJ1-1; D remains ambiguous. This CDR3 comprises 14 residues. Trimming cost V 1 base and J 1 base, with 7 bases left between them. Germline V lookup: CDR1 MNHEY, CDR2 SVGAGI. CDR3: CASSYWEGNTEAFF. The CDR3 DNA is TGTGCCAGCAGTTACTGGGAGGGGAACACTGAAGCTTTCTTT.

V is TRBV5-5 and J is TRBJ2-5, with 7 nucleotides matching TRBD1. Germline V gives CDR1 SGHKS, CDR2 YYEKEE (reference sequence). Losses at the gene ends were 4 bases for V and 0 bases for J; bases not matched to a gene: 21. The CDR3 sequence is 20 residues long. The CDR3 DNA reads as TGTGCCAGCAGCCTCGTGGCAGGGGGTACCTTTAACCCCTACCAAGAGACCCAGTACTTC. This translates into CASSLVAGGTFNPYQETQYF.

This clonotype was seen repeatedly, ten times or more. The chain couples TRBV20-1 to TRBJ2-1; 7 bases map to TRBD1. CDR1 is DFQATT and CDR2 is SNEGSKA in the germline V gene (reference sequence). The V segment lost 0 bases and the J segment 10 bases; nucleotides outside the gene matches: 9. CDR3 length equals 14 residues. The CDR3 region has the DNA TGCAGTGCTAGAGATGGTCTAGGGACAGCAGAGCAGTTCTTC. Its translation is CSARDGLGTAEQFF.

This chain joins TRBV20-1 and TRBJ2-7; D is perhaps TRBD2 (6 bases). V lost 5 bases, J lost 0 bases, and 11 bases lay in between. CDR3 length: 13 residues. From germline, CDR1 is DFQATT and CDR2 SNEGSKA (reference sequence). CDR3 sequence reads: CSAQDYLSYEQYF. The CDR3, as DNA: TGCAGTGCTCAGGACTACCTCTCCTACGAGCAGTACTTC.

This clonotype was observed many times. The chain is built from TRBV12-3 or TRBV12-4 and TRBJ1-6, with D perhaps TRBD1 (5 bases). The V and J ends lost 7 bases and 10 bases respectively, with 17 bases between them. The CDR3 has 14 amino acids. The CDR3 is CASNLGQGGSPLHF. The CDR3 bases are TGTGCCAGCAACTTAGGGCAGGGAGGATCACCCCTCCACTTT.

This clonotype showed up many times. The chain links TRBV29-1 to TRBJ2-1, with 7 positions matching TRBD1. With V trimmed by 3 bases and J by 0 bases, 5 bases remained unmatched. There are 15 residues in the CDR3. Germline CDR1 SQVTM, CDR2 ANQGSEA. CDR3: CSVDLTGSSYNEQFF. CDR3 sequence (DNA): TGCAGCGTTGACCTGACAGGGAGCTCCTACAATGAGCAGTTCTTC.

Many counts were recorded for this clonotype. This chain uses TRBV2 with TRBJ1-6, with 7 bases matching TRBD1. Looked up from germline, CDR1 is SNHLY and CDR2 is FYNNEI. CDR3 length: 17 amino acids. Trimming took 0 bases from V and 11 from J; bases not matched to a gene: 13. The CDR3 nucleotides read TGTGCCAGCAGTGAAGCGGGGTCGGGACAGCTGTGGGCACCCCTCCACTTT. Amino acids: CASSEAGSGQLWAPLHF. The complete variable domain, with remaining parts taken from reference TRBV2 and TRBJ1-6, reads EPEVTQTPSHQVTQMGQEVILRCVPISNHLYFYWYRQILGQKVEFLVSFYNNEISEKSEIFDDQFSVERPDGSNFTLKIRSTKLEDSAMYFCASSEAGSGQLWAPLHFGNGTRLTVT.

The chain recombines TRBV27 with TRBJ1-4; 7 bases are shared with TRBD1. The V gene end was trimmed by 4 bases and the J gene end by 6 bases; junction bases not matched to a gene: 2. CDR1 is MNHEY, CDR2 SMNVEV, per germline (reference sequence). This CDR3 contains 13 residues. The CDR3 protein is CASSWDSYEKLFF. In nucleotides, the CDR3 is TGTGCCAGCAGTTGGGACAGCTATGAAAAACTGTTTTTT.

The chain combines TRBV1 with TRBJ2-3. TRBV1 corresponds to a pseudogene. The CDR3 length is 13 residues. This chain's CDR3 is CTSSHDSTDTQYF. DNA of the CDR3: TGCACCAGCAGCCATGACAGCACAGATACGCAGTATTTT.

A remark on this clonotype: With a much larger clone just one base away, this may be a read error. The chain carries TRBV3-1 and TRBJ2-1; 9 bases are a match to TRBD1. The CDR3 extends over 15 amino acids. The V gene end was trimmed by 3 bases and the J gene end by 7 bases; junction bases not matched to a gene: 7. The germline gives CDR1 LGHDT, CDR2 YNNKEL (reference sequence). DNA of the CDR3: TGTGCCAGCAGCCAGGGGACAGGGTCGAAGAATGAGCAGTTCTTC. As protein: CASSQGTGSKNEQFF.

This clonotype occurred a few times. CDR3 in amino acids: CASSSDPTDTQYF. Written as DNA, the CDR3 is TGTGCCAGCAGCTCAGACCCCACAGATACGCAGTATTTT. The V gene is TRBV3-1, the J gene TRBJ2-3, with D unresolved. The germline V gene encodes CDR1 LGHDT and CDR2 YNNKEL (reference sequence). Trimming stripped 5 bases from V and 2 bases from J, with 8 bases between. CDR3 length: 13 residues.

This clonotype was found many times. This chain uses TRBV7-9 with TRBJ2-2; D remains unclear. The CDR3 spans 13 residues. Germline CDR1 reads SEHNR; CDR2 reads FQNEAQ (reference sequence). V was pared by 7 bases and J by 6 bases, with 12 bases between. The DNA for the CDR3 is TGTGCCAGCATCGGTGGGGAACCCGGGGAGCTGTTTTTT. Translated: CASIGGEPGELFF.